Listed here are 9 T cell receptor beta chains from one sample, sequenced in a study of CD8 T cell repertoires and HIV-1 epitope variants. Assay used: immunoSEQ multiplex PCR; TCRdb lists only in-frame clones, some missing. The table shows roughly 4,500 clones, with about 70% occurring only once. What these receptors recognize is not known. The specimen was cultured CD8+ T cells derived from PBMCs. Source of these receptors: a male donor with HIV.

This clone was counted a few times. This chain connects TRBV6-1 to TRBJ2-2, with D uncertain. The germline V gene has CDR1 MNHNS and CDR2 SASEGT. The CDR3 is 15 amino acids. V was cut by 8 bases and J by 7 bases, with 20 bases left in between. This chain's CDR3 is CASDAGSWVGGELFF. The CDR3 DNA is TGTGCCAGCGACGCCGGTAGCTGGGTGGGCGGGGAGCTGTTTTTT.

This sequence joins TRBV28 and TRBJ1-1, with D unclear. The V gene lost 2 bases and the J gene lost 1 base, with 8 bases spanning the gap. The length of the CDR3 is 14 residues. Germline assignment: CDR1 MDHEN and CDR2 SYDVKM. CDR3 DNA: TGTGCCAGCAGTTTAGACTTTGGGAACACTGAAGCTTTCTTT. It translates to CASSLDFGNTEAFF.

The chain is built from TRBV28 and TRBJ1-1; D is undetermined. Germline values: CDR1 MDHEN, CDR2 SYDVKM. V was trimmed by 2 bases and J by 1 base, leaving 2 bases between them. The CDR3 totals 12 residues. The CDR3 here is CASSLGNTEAFF. The CDR3 DNA is TGTGCCAGCAGTTTAGGGAACACTGAAGCTTTCTTT.

This clone showed up just a few times. The chain joins TRBV28 to TRBJ2-7; 8 bases agree with TRBD1. Germline V gives CDR1 MDHEN, CDR2 SYDVKM. Trimming removed 7 bases from V and 5 bases from J; junction bases left unmatched: 7. The CDR3 runs to 13 residues. CDR3 coding DNA: TGTGCCAGCAAGGACAGGGTAATCAACGAGCAGTACTTC. Protein sequence: CASKDRVINEQYF.

The V gene is TRBV30, the J gene TRBJ2-3; 13 bases map to TRBD2. The trim removed 2 bases at V and 3 bases at J, leaving 5 bases unmatched. Germline values: CDR1 GTSNPN, CDR2 SVGIG (reference sequence). This CDR3 is 16 amino acids long. The CDR3 loop is CAWSIGLAGATDTQYF. The CDR3 DNA sequence: TGTGCCTGGAGTATCGGACTAGCGGGGGCTACAGATACGCAGTATTTT.

This clone was counted between two and nine times. The chain joins TRBV5-5 to TRBJ2-7; weak D call: TRBD2 (6 bases). V was cut by 7 bases and J by 3 bases, with 17 bases left in between. This CDR3 has 14 amino acids. Germline-derived CDR1 and CDR2 are SGHKS and YYEKEE (reference sequence). CDR3 bases: TGTGCCAGCCTTTGGGGGGAGGTTGGCTACGAGCAGTACTTC. Translating it yields CASLWGEVGYEQYF.

The chain employs TRBV9 and TRBJ2-7, with D perhaps matching TRBD2 (5 bases). Germline V gives CDR1 SGDLS, CDR2 YYNGEE. The V end lost 0 bases, the J end lost 0 bases, and 19 bases lay between the germline ends. The CDR3 consists of 18 residues. The CDR3: CASSVDPDPGKDSYEQYF. The CDR3, as DNA: TGTGCCAGCAGCGTAGACCCTGATCCGGGAAAGGACTCCTACGAGCAGTACTTC.

The chain is built from TRBV10-3 and TRBJ2-7; D is tentatively TRBD1 or TRBD2 (5 bases each). The germline CDR1 and CDR2 sequences are ENHRY and SYGVKD. CDR3 length: 13 residues. V was clipped by 4 bases and J by 0 bases, with 7 bases between them. DNA of the CDR3: TGTGCCATCAGTGGGGACGACTCCTACGAGCAGTACTTC. This translates into CAISGDDSYEQYF.

The V call is TRBV11-3, the J call TRBJ2-3, with D hard to call. The CDR3 totals 13 residues. The germline V gene has CDR1 SGHNT and CDR2 YENEEA. Trimming removed 2 bases at V and 4 bases at J, with 7 bases between. Here the CDR3 DNA reads TGTGCCAGCAGCTTACCAGACGCAGATACGCAGTATTTT. It encodes CASSLPDADTQYF.